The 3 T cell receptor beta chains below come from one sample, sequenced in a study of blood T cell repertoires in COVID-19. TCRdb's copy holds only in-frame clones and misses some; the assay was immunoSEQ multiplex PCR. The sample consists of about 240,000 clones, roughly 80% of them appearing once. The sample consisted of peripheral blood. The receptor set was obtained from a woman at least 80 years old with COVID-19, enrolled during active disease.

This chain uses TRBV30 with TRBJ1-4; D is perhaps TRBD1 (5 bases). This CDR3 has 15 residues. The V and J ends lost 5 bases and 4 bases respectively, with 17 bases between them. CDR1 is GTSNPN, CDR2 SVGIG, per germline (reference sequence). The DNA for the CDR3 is TGTGCCTGGGGGGCCCCTGGGACTGGTAATGAAAAACTGTTTTTT. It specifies CAWGAPGTGNEKLFF.

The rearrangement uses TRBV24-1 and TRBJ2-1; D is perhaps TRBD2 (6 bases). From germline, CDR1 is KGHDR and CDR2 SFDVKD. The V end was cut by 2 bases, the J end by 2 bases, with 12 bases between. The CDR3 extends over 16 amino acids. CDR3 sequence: CATSDSGWGAYNEQFF. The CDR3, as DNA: TGTGCCACCAGTGATTCGGGCTGGGGGGCCTACAATGAGCAGTTCTTC.

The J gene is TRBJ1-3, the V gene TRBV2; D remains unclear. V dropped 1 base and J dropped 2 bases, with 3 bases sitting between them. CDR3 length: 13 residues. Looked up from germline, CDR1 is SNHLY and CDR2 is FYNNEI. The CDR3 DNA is TGTGCCAGCAGTGAAGTCACTGGAAACACCATATATTTT. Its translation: CASSEVTGNTIYF. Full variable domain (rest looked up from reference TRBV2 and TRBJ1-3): EPEVTQTPSHQVTQMGQEVILRCVPISNHLYFYWYRQILGQKVEFLVSFYNNEISEKSEIFDDQFSVERPDGSNFTLKIRSTKLEDSAMYFCASSEVTGNTIYFGEGSWLTVV.